This TCR beta chain was captured in a study of blood T cell repertoires in COVID-19. Turning to the study itself: Sample material is recorded as cDNA or gDNA derived from T cells, B-cell-depleted T cells, or PBMCs.

Methods used by the authors: Reference gene primer amplification gave nucleated cell count estimates. This table comes from immunoSEQ multiplex PCR, and its TCRdb copy is limited to in-frame clones, with some not included. The V and J calls and clone size come from that table; D and trimming were worked out from the DNA. This sample has approximately 300,000 clones, with roughly 91% found just once. Germline CDR1 reads MNHEY; CDR2 reads SVGEGT. The CDR3 extends over 16 amino acids. V was clipped by 6 bases and J by 1 base, with 17 bases between them. The sequenced material came from peripheral blood. The V and J genes are TRBV6-2 or TRBV6-3 and TRBJ2-3; D ambiguous. This TCR was recovered from a man between 45 and 60 years old with active or convalescent COVID-19. CDR3 in amino acids: CASSPRNSLGTDTQYF. CDR3 coding DNA: TGTGCCAGCAGCCCCCGGAATAGCTTGGGCACAGATACGCAGTATTTT.